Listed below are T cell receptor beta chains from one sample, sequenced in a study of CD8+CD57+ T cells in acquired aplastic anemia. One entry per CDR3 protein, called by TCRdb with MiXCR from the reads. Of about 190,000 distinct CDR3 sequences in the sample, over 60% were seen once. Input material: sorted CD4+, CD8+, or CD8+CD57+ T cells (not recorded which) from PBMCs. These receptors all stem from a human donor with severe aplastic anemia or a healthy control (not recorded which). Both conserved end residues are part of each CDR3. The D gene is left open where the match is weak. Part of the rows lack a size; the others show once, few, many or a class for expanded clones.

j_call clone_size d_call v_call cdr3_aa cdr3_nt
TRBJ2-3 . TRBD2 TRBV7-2 CASSLVSSGTTDTQYF TGTGCCAGCAGCTTAGTGTCTAGCGGGACCACAGATACGCAGTATTTT
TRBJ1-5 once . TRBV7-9 CASSPASNQPQHF TGTGCCAGCAGCCCTGCTAGCAATCAGCCCCAGCATTTT
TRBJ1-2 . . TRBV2 CASMGGYGYTF TGTGCCAGCATGGGGGGCTATGGCTACACCTTC
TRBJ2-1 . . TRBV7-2 CASSLKGPYNEQFF TGTGCCAGCAGCTTAAAGGGACCCTACAATGAGCAGTTCTTC
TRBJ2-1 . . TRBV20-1 CSASRRYNEQFF TGCAGTGCTAGTAGGCGGTACAATGAGCAGTTCTTC
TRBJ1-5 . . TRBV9 CASSWGGNGPQHF TGTGCCAGCAGTTGGGGGGGAAATGGGCCCCAGCATTTT
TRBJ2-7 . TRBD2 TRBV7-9 CASGSTPGLAGGEQYF TGTGCCAGCGGGTCGACTCCTGGGCTAGCGGGGGGGGAGCAGTACTTC
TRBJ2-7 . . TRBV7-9 CASSLGPGQYF TGTGCCAGCAGCTTGGGTCCGGGGCAGTACTTC
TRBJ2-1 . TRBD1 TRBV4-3 CASSPDRQGGGEQFF TGCGCCAGCAGCCCAGATCGACAGGGGGGAGGTGAGCAGTTCTTC
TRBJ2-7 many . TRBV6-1 CASREPGRSIGEQYF TGTGCCAGCAGAGAACCGGGACGGTCTATTGGGGAGCAGTACTTC
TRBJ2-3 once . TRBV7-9 CASSTGFQDTQYF TGTGCCAGCAGTACAGGGTTCCAAGATACGCAGTATTTT
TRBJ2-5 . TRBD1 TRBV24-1 CATSDGQGFRETQYF TGTGCCACCAGTGACGGACAGGGGTTTAGGGAGACCCAGTACTTC
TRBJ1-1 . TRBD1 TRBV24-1 CATRETGVTEAFF TGTGCCACCAGAGAGACAGGGGTGACTGAAGCTTTCTTT
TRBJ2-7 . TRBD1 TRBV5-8 CASSYGQAMNQYF TGTGCCAGCAGTTATGGACAGGCCATGAACCAGTACTTC
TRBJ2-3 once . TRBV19 CASSEATNTDTQYF TGTGCCAGTAGTGAGGCCACTAACACAGATACGCAGTATTTT
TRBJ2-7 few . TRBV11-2 CATSATADSYEQYF TGTGCCACCAGCGCGACAGCCGACTCCTACGAGCAGTACTTC
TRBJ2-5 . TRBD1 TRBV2 CASSEAGQGEGTQYF TGTGCCAGCAGTGAAGCGGGACAGGGGGAAGGGACCCAGTACTTC
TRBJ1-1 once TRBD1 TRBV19 CASSIGLGQGRTEAFF TGTGCCAGTAGTATCGGTTTAGGACAGGGGAGGACTGAAGCTTTCTTT
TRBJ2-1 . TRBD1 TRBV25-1 CASSPTGHEQFF TGTGCCAGCAGCCCGACAGGGCATGAGCAGTTCTTC
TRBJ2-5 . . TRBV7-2 CASSFSRAQETQYF TGTGCCAGCAGCTTCTCCAGGGCACAAGAGACCCAGTACTTC
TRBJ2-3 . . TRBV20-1 CSASWVGGGDTQYF TGCAGTGCTAGTTGGGTGGGGGGTGGAGATACGCAGTATTTT
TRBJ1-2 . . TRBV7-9 CASSKVGGTNYGYTF TGTGCCAGCAGCAAGGTGGGGGGGACTAACTATGGCTACACCTTC
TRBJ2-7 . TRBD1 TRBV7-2 CASSFGGQGDYEQYF TGTGCCAGCAGCTTCGGAGGACAGGGAGACTACGAGCAGTACTTC
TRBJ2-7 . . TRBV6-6 CASSWEGLNGEQYF TGTGCCAGCAGTTGGGAAGGGCTAAACGGGGAGCAGTACTTC
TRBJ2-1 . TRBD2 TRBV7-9 CASSSTSEGGDEQFF TGTGCCAGCAGCTCCACTAGCGAGGGTGGGGATGAGCAGTTCTTC
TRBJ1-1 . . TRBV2 CASSEWRELSEAFF TGTGCCAGCAGTGAATGGAGGGAACTGTCTGAAGCTTTCTTT
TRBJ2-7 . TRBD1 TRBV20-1 CSAETGQYEQYF TGCAGTGCTGAGACAGGGCAATACGAGCAGTACTTC
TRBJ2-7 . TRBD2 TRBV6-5 CASRKTGTRDEQYF TGTGCCAGCAGAAAGACCGGGACTAGGGACGAGCAGTACTTC
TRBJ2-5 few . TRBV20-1 CSARDSGPSGETQYF TGCAGTGCTAGAGATAGCGGACCGTCTGGGGAGACCCAGTACTTC
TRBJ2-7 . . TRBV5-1 CASSLGTITYEQYF TGCGCCAGCAGCTTGGGAACTATTACCTACGAGCAGTACTTC
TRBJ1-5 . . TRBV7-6 CASSSSIGGNQPQHF TGTGCCAGCAGCTCTTCGATTGGAGGGAATCAGCCCCAGCATTTT
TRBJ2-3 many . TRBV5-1 CASRRVRYTDTQYF TGCGCCAGCAGGAGAGTAAGATACACAGATACGCAGTATTTT
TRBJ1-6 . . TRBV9 CASMVAENSPLHF TGTGCCAGCATGGTGGCGGAGAATTCACCCCTCCACTTT
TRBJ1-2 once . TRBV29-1 CSVERTRGADGYTF TGCAGCGTTGAAAGGACTAGGGGCGCTGATGGCTACACCTTC
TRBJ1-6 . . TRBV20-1 CSARLYRDGINSPLHF TGCAGTGCTAGGCTGTACAGGGACGGTATCAATTCACCCCTCCACTTT
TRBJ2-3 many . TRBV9 CASSVLGGGEDTQYF TGTGCCAGCAGCGTACTAGGTGGGGGCGAGGATACGCAGTATTTT
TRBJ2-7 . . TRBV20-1 CSARGGEQYF TGCAGTGCCCGGGGCGGGGAGCAGTACTTC
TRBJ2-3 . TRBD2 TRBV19 CASSTGLADTDTQYF TGTGCCAGTAGTACAGGACTAGCGGACACAGATACGCAGTATTTT
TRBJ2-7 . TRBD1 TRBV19 CASSRQGWGLDEQYF TGTGCCAGTAGTAGACAGGGGTGGGGTCTGGACGAGCAGTACTTC
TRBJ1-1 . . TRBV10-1 CASSETGTEAFF TGCGCCAGCAGTGAGACGGGTACTGAAGCTTTCTTT
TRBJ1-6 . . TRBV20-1 CSAPPGRGNSPLHF TGCAGTGCCCCGCCGGGGAGGGGCAATTCACCCCTCCACTTT
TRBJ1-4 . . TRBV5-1 CASSSGHPEKLFF TGCGCCAGCAGCTCAGGACATCCCGAAAAACTGTTTTTT
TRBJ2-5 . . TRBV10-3 CAISESDTGVETQYF TGTGCCATCAGTGAGTCTGACACCGGGGTAGAGACCCAGTACTTC
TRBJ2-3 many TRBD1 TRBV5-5 CASFGGTEIPSYTDTQYF TGTGCTTCTTTTGGTGGGACAGAAATCCCCTCATACACAGATACGCAGTATTTT
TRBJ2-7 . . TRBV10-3 CAISRDGSYEQYF TGTGCCATATCCAGGGACGGCTCCTACGAGCAGTACTTC
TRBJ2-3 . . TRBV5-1 CASSFSSGTDTQYF TGCGCCAGCAGCTTCAGTAGCGGCACAGATACGCAGTATTTT
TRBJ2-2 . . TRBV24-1 CATAVSNTGELFF TGTGCCACCGCTGTATCGAACACCGGGGAGCTGTTTTTT
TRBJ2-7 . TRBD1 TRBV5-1 CASSLDGTGGTYEQYF TGCGCCAGCAGCTTGGACGGGACAGGGGGCACCTACGAGCAGTACTTC
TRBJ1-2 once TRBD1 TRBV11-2 CASSHYRGRNYGYTF TGTGCCAGCAGCCATTACAGGGGGCGCAACTATGGCTACACCTTC
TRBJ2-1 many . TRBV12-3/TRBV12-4 CASSPSGEQFF TGTGCCAGCAGTCCATCAGGTGAGCAGTTCTTC
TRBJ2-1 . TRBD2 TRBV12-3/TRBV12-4 CASRHLAGIYNEQFF TGTGCCAGCAGACATCTAGCGGGGATCTACAATGAGCAGTTCTTC
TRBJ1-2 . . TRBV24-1 CATSGGDGYTF TGTGCCACCAGTGGAGGGGACGGCTACACCTTC
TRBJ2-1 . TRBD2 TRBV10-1 CASSLGGGIGQFF TGCGCCAGCTCCCTCGGGGGGGGGATAGGGCAGTTCTTC
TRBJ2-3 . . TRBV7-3 CASSVGRLPDTQYF TGTGCCAGCAGCGTGGGACGCCTGCCCGATACGCAGTATTTT
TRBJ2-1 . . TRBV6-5 CASTVNGHYNEQFF TGTGCCAGCACCGTGAATGGCCACTACAATGAGCAGTTCTTC
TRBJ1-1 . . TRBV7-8 CASGLVRDTEAFF TGTGCCAGCGGCTTAGTCAGGGACACTGAAGCTTTCTTT
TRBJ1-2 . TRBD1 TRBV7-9 CASSDGRDSYGYTF TGTGCCAGCAGTGACGGCCGGGACAGCTATGGCTACACCTTC
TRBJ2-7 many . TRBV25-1 CASSEYTGYEQYF TGTGCCAGCAGTGAATATACCGGCTACGAGCAGTACTTC
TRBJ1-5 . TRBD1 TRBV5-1 CASSSRDRGQPQHF TGCGCCAGCAGCTCCCGGGACAGGGGGCAGCCCCAGCATTTT
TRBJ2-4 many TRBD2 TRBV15 CATSSGGGAKNIQYF TGTGCCACCAGCAGCGGGGGGGGAGCCAAAAACATTCAGTACTTC